This T cell receptor beta chain was obtained from a study of blood T cell repertoires in COVID-19. Overall study context: The United States, Italy and Spain supplied acute and convalescent COVID-19 samples. Sample material is recorded as cDNA or gDNA derived from T cells, B-cell-depleted T cells, or PBMCs.

Authors' analysis steps: How many nucleated cells were present was estimated from reference gene primer amplification. The assay was immunoSEQ multiplex PCR, and TCRdb's table has in-frame clones only and misses some. V and J calls and clone size follow that table, whereas D and trimming were derived from the DNA. The repertoire holds 90,000 to 140,000 clones, with 75% to 85% as singletons. The sequenced sample was peripheral blood. The receptor's source is a woman in her 70s with acute or convalescent COVID-19.

The CDR3 DNA follows: TGTGCCAGCAGTGATCCCGCAGCTGAAGCTTTCTTT. It codes for CASSDPAAEAFF. This chain joins TRBV2 and TRBJ1-1; D gene ambiguous. Germline CDR1 and CDR2: SNHLY and FYNNEI. The CDR3 extends over 12 amino acids. Trimming took off 3 bases at V and 6 bases at J, with 8 bases between the two ends.